A single sample gave rise to the 32 T cell receptor beta chains below, sequenced in a study of blood T cell repertoires in COVID-19. Sequenced by immunoSEQ multiplex PCR; TCRdb stores in-frame clones only, minus some. The profile shows about 150,000 clones, 81% of them singletons. Source material: peripheral blood. Receptors originate from a woman in her sixties with active or convalescent COVID-19.

The chain uses TRBV6-5 and TRBJ1-1; a possible D gene is TRBD1 (6 bases). Trimming pared 7 bases from V and 1 base from J, leaving 16 bases between. CDR3 length equals 15 residues. CDR1 is MNHEY, CDR2 SVGAGI, per germline. CDR3 sequence (DNA): TGTGCCAGCAAGGGGGGGGCGATGGGGAACACTGAAGCTTTCTTT. It encodes CASKGGAMGNTEAFF.

DNA for the CDR3: TGTGCCAGCAGTGAAGCCACAGGGGGGAACTACGAGCAGTACGTC. Translated, it gives CASSEATGGNYEQYV. The gene calls are TRBV6-1 and TRBJ2-7, with 8 bases matching TRBD1. CDR3 size: 15 residues. V lost 0 bases, J lost 3 bases, and 4 bases stayed unmatched. Germline values: CDR1 MNHNS, CDR2 SASEGT.

This clone was found many times. V gene TRBV5-1 combines with J gene TRBJ1-5; 7 nucleotides line up with TRBD1. Germline-derived CDR1 and CDR2 are SGHRS and YFSETQ. The CDR3 is 14 residues long. The junction had 8 bases not matched to a gene; V was cut back by 4 bases and J by 7 bases. The CDR3 sequence is CASSPTGFGQPQHF. CDR3 nucleotides: TGCGCCAGCAGCCCGACAGGGTTCGGACAGCCCCAGCATTTT.

The chain uses TRBV6-6 and TRBJ1-1; D might be TRBD1 (6 bases). The CDR3 sequence is 13 residues long. V was trimmed by 0 bases and J by 8 bases, leaving 10 bases between them. Looked up from germline, CDR1 is MNHNY and CDR2 is SVGAGI (reference sequence). The DNA of the CDR3 is TGTGCCAGCAGTTACTCGGAAGGACAGGAAGCTTTCTTT. Its protein product is CASSYSEGQEAFF.

V usage is TRBV28 and J usage is TRBJ2-2, with D hard to call. The CDR3 has 12 amino acids. Trimming stripped 6 bases from V and 5 bases from J, with 7 bases between. From germline, CDR1 is MDHEN and CDR2 SYDVKM. CDR3 in DNA: TGTGCCAGCAGCCTGCGAACCGGGGAGCTGTTTTTT. As protein: CASSLRTGELFF. The full variable domain, rest sourced from reference TRBV28 and TRBJ2-2, is DVKVTQSSRYLVKRTGEKVFLECVQDMDHENMFWYRQDPGLGLRLIYFSYDVKMKEKGDIPEGYSVSREKKERFSLILESASTNQTSMYLCASSLRTGELFFGEGSRLTVL.

The chain combines TRBV5-5 with TRBJ1-1, with D hard to call. Germline lookup yields CDR1 SGHKS and CDR2 YYEKEE (reference sequence). V lost 2 bases and J 0 bases, leaving 5 bases between the germline ends. The CDR3 has 13 amino acids. The CDR3 nucleotides read TGTGCCAGCAGCTTTACGGTGAACACTGAAGCTTTCTTT. Protein sequence: CASSFTVNTEAFF.

The rearrangement links TRBV10-3 to TRBJ2-2, with D maybe TRBD2 (6 bases). The CDR3 consists of 16 residues. V was clipped by 0 bases and J by 4 bases, with 12 bases between them. Per germline, CDR1 ENHRY and CDR2 SYGVKD. The CDR3 DNA reads as TGTGCCATCAGTGAGTCAAGAGACGGGAGCACCGGGGAGCTGTTTTTT. Translated, it gives CAISESRDGSTGELFF.

The rearrangement joins TRBV27 to TRBJ2-1, with 8 bases fitting TRBD1. Germline lookup yields CDR1 MNHEY and CDR2 SMNVEV (reference sequence). The CDR3 sequence is 16 residues long. Germline trimming cut 1 base from V and 6 bases from J; bases unmatched to any gene: 8. The CDR3 DNA reads TGTGCCAGCAGTTTATTGACCGGGACAGGAGCCAATGAGCAGTTCTTC. Its translation is CASSLLTGTGANEQFF.

CDR3 DNA sequence: TGTGCCAGCTCACCAACCCCCGGGGCTAGCGGGCCAGATACGCAGTATTTT. This gives the protein CASSPTPGASGPDTQYF. The V call is TRBV18, the J call TRBJ2-3, with 8 bases fitting TRBD2. CDR3 size: 17 residues. V lost 2 bases, J lost 4 bases, and 11 bases stayed unmatched. In germline, CDR1 is KGHSH, CDR2 LQKENI.

This chain connects TRBV25-1 to TRBJ2-2, with D maybe TRBD1 (7 bases). Trimming shortened V by 5 bases and J by 5 bases, and 12 bases separated the two germline ends. Germline CDR1 reads MGHDK; CDR2 reads SYGVNS. The CDR3 contains 14 residues. The CDR3 spells CASSPQGGTGELFF. The CDR3 region has the DNA TGTGCCAGCAGTCCCCAGGGGGGAACCGGGGAGCTGTTTTTT.

The chain joins TRBV4-2 to TRBJ2-6; TRBD2 aligns across 13 bases. The CDR3 spans 18 residues. Germline V lookup: CDR1 LGHNA, CDR2 YNFKEQ. With V trimmed by 5 bases and J by 4 bases, 8 bases remained unmatched. CDR3 nucleotides: TGTGCCAGCAGCACCGGGACTAGCGGGGTCGGCGGGGCCAACGTCCTGACTTTC. Translating gives CASSTGTSGVGGANVLTF.

This chain connects TRBV5-1 to TRBJ1-5, with 11 bases matching TRBD1. CDR1 and CDR2 (germline): SGHRS, YFSETQ. Germline trimming cut 0 bases from V and 4 bases from J; bases unmatched to any gene: 3. The CDR3 extends over 16 amino acids. In DNA, the CDR3 is TGCGCCAGCAGCTTGGGGGACAGGGGGACAAATCAGCCCCAGCATTTT. Residues: CASSLGDRGTNQPQHF. Supplemented by reference TRBV5-1 and TRBJ1-5, the full variable domain reads KAGVTQTPRYLIKTRGQQVTLSCSPISGHRSVSWYQQTPGQGLQFLFEYFSETQRNKGNFPGRFSGRQFSNSRSEMNVSTLELGDSALYLCASSLGDRGTNQPQHFGDGTRLSIL.

This chain connects TRBV6-1 to TRBJ1-5; weak D call: TRBD1 (5 bases). CDR1 MNHNS and CDR2 SASEGT come from the germline V gene. The CDR3 has 16 amino acids. Trimming removed 2 bases at V and 2 bases at J, with 13 bases between. The DNA for the CDR3 is TGTGCCAGCAGTGAAATGGGGGGATTGGGCAATCAGCCCCAGCATTTT. Protein: CASSEMGGLGNQPQHF.

This clone was counted once. The rearrangement uses TRBV5-8 and TRBJ1-1; TRBD1 matches 11 bases. This CDR3 is 14 amino acids long. From germline, CDR1 is SGHTS and CDR2 YDEGEE. Unmatched junction bases numbered 6, after V lost 5 bases and J lost 6 bases. CDR3 amino acids: CASRRGQGASEAFF. CDR3 nucleotide sequence: TGTGCCAGCAGGAGAGGACAGGGGGCCTCTGAAGCTTTCTTT.

The chain has TRBV15 and TRBJ2-6, with TRBD1 matching over 7 bases. CDR1 is LNHNV and CDR2 is YYDKDF in the germline V gene (reference sequence). The CDR3 is made up of 19 amino acids. The V segment lost 5 bases and the J segment 0 bases; nucleotides outside the gene matches: 13. The CDR3, as DNA: TGTGCCACCAGCTCCCGCCGACAGGGACAAAGCTCTGGGGCCAACGTCCTGACTTTC. This sequence encodes CATSSRRQGQSSGANVLTF.

The chain carries TRBV5-1 and TRBJ1-4; 7 bases match TRBD1. V trimming: 2 bases; J trimming: 7 bases; junction bases outside the gene matches: 8. Germline V gene sequence: CDR1 SGHRS, CDR2 YFSETQ. This CDR3 has 15 amino acids. CDR3 protein: CASSLQGSEGEKLFF. CDR3 coding DNA: TGCGCCAGCAGCTTACAGGGGTCTGAAGGTGAAAAACTGTTTTTT. The full variable domain, completed using reference TRBV5-1 and TRBJ1-4, is KAGVTQTPRYLIKTRGQQVTLSCSPISGHRSVSWYQQTPGQGLQFLFEYFSETQRNKGNFPGRFSGRQFSNSRSEMNVSTLELGDSALYLCASSLQGSEGEKLFFGSGTQLSVL.

The chain is built from TRBV6-5 and TRBJ2-2; D is possibly TRBD1 (5 bases). Germline V gene sequence: CDR1 MNHEY, CDR2 SVGAGI. The V gene lost 6 bases and the J gene lost 5 bases, with 16 bases spanning the gap. The CDR3 loop spans 15 amino acids. The CDR3, as DNA: TGTGCCAGCAGGGTAACAGGCGTTAGGACCGGGGAGCTGTTTTTT. This encodes CASRVTGVRTGELFF.

The rearrangement uses TRBV11-3 and TRBJ2-7, with no clear D. Germline assignment: CDR1 SGHNT and CDR2 YENEEA. This CDR3 has 13 amino acids. The V and J ends lost 1 base and 5 bases respectively, with 9 bases between them. The DNA for the CDR3 is TGTGCCAGCAGCTTAGGTAGAGGTCACGAGCAGTACGTC. Its translation: CASSLGRGHEQYV.

The chain recombines TRBV5-1 with TRBJ2-6; the D is unclear. The CDR3 loop spans 14 amino acids. Trimming removed 9 bases from V and 4 bases from J, with 14 bases in between. Germline CDR1 reads SGHRS; CDR2 reads YFSETQ. This chain's CDR3 is CATGDGSGANVLTF. The CDR3, as DNA: TGCGCCACCGGAGACGGATCGGGGGCCAACGTCCTGACTTTC. Full variable domain (outside the CDR3, taken from reference TRBV5-1 and TRBJ2-6): KAGVTQTPRYLIKTRGQQVTLSCSPISGHRSVSWYQQTPGQGLQFLFEYFSETQRNKGNFPGRFSGRQFSNSRSEMNVSTLELGDSALYLCATGDGSGANVLTFGAGSRLTVL.

The chain uses TRBV24-1 and TRBJ1-4; D may be TRBD1 (5 bases). CDR3 length: 15 amino acids. Trimming cost V 4 bases and J 7 bases, with 15 bases left between them. CDR1 is KGHDR, CDR2 SFDVKD, per germline. The CDR3 loop is CATSDIGTGSEKLFF. CDR3 nucleotides: TGTGCCACCAGTGACATAGGGACTGGCTCTGAAAAACTGTTTTTT.

This chain joins TRBV15 and TRBJ2-3; maybe TRBD2 (5 bases). V shed 1 base and J shed 5 bases, with 10 bases lying between them. The CDR3 is made up of 14 amino acids. CDR1 is LNHNV and CDR2 is YYDKDF in the germline V gene (reference sequence). DNA for the CDR3: TGTGCCACCAGCAGAGGGGGAGACCGAGATACGCAGTATTTT. Its protein is CATSRGGDRDTQYF.

The table lists this clone with a count of one. The chain carries TRBV2 and TRBJ2-3; TRBD2 might be the D (6 bases). V was clipped by 5 bases and J by 2 bases, with 14 bases between them. This CDR3 region has 15 residues. Per germline, CDR1 SNHLY and CDR2 FYNNEI. The CDR3 spells CASSRDSLSTDTQYF. The CDR3 DNA follows: TGTGCCAGCAGTCGGGACTCTTTATCCACAGATACGCAGTATTTT.

The chain carries TRBV23-1 and TRBJ1-5; the D gene is possibly TRBD1 (5 bases). TRBV23-1 is given ORF status, its function remaining uncertain. V gave up 2 bases and J gave up 7 bases, with 12 bases separating them. The CDR3 consists of 14 residues. This CDR3 is CASSQRGGGQPQHF. For the CDR3, the DNA is TGCGCCAGCAGTCAAAGGGGAGGTGGGCAGCCCCAGCATTTT.

In its sample, this clone was seen a few times. V and J are TRBV3-1 (or the pseudogene TRBV3-2) and TRBJ2-3; 9 nucleotides agree with TRBD1. Germline CDR1 is LGHDT and CDR2 is YNNKEL (reference sequence). J gave up 1 base and V 1 base, and 3 bases lay outside the gene matches. The CDR3 length is 16 residues. The CDR3 spells CASSQVGQGGTDTQYF. DNA for the CDR3: TGTGCCAGCAGCCAAGTGGGACAGGGAGGCACAGATACGCAGTATTTT.

On this clone itself: Other DNA sequences in this specimen translate into the identical CDR3. The V call is TRBV7-9, the J call TRBJ1-3; 9 positions match TRBD1. This CDR3 has 15 residues. V dropped 3 bases and J dropped 1; count of bases not matched to a gene: 1. Germline lookup yields CDR1 SEHNR and CDR2 FQNEAQ (reference sequence). CDR3 sequence reads: CASSLGQGSGNTIYF. For the CDR3, the DNA is TGTGCCAGCAGCTTGGGACAGGGATCTGGAAACACCATATATTTT.

The V gene is TRBV9, the J gene TRBJ1-1, with a possible D match to TRBD1 (5 bases). The germline V and J ends were trimmed by 0 bases and 8 bases, with 11 bases remaining between them. The CDR3 spans 13 residues. The germline V gene encodes CDR1 SGDLS and CDR2 YYNGEE. CDR3: CASSVAGGSEAFF. In DNA form, the CDR3 reads TGTGCCAGCAGCGTAGCGGGGGGGTCAGAAGCTTTCTTT.

In its sample, this clone was seen once. The chain joins TRBV5-6 to TRBJ1-5; D is ambiguous. The germline V gene has CDR1 SGHDT and CDR2 YYEEEE. Deletions cut 0 bases from V and 4 bases from J, with 5 bases between. The CDR3 covers 13 residues. CDR3 residues: CASSLEQNQPQHF. CDR3 nucleotides: TGTGCCAGCAGCTTGGAACAGAATCAGCCCCAGCATTTT.

This clone was seen once. For the CDR3, the DNA is TGTGCCAGCAGTTACTTAGCGGACGGAAACTATGGCTACACCTTC. It specifies CASSYLADGNYGYTF. J is TRBJ1-2 and V is TRBV6-5; D is uncertain. The CDR3 covers 15 residues. V lost 1 base and J lost 2, with 11 bases in between. CDR1 and CDR2 (germline): MNHEY, SVGAGI.

This chain connects TRBV19 to TRBJ1-2, with D unclear. Per germline, CDR1 LNHDA and CDR2 SQIVND (reference sequence). This CDR3 region has 11 residues. The V end was cut by 6 bases, the J end by 3 bases, with 5 bases between. CDR3 amino acids: CASSQDYGYTF. The DNA of the CDR3 is TGTGCCAGTAGCCAGGACTATGGCTACACCTTC.

The J gene is TRBJ2-3, the V gene TRBV10-3, with D possibly being TRBD2 (5 bases). This CDR3 is built from 13 residues. Germline assignment: CDR1 ENHRY and CDR2 SYGVKD. V was cut by 6 bases and J by 4 bases, with 11 bases left in between. This chain's CDR3 is CAIRPTGSDTQYF. The CDR3 nucleotides are TGTGCCATCAGGCCTACGGGATCAGATACGCAGTATTTT.

This clone showed up just once. The chain employs TRBV28 and TRBJ2-7; TRBD2 might be the D (7 bases). Trimming cost V 3 bases and J 2 bases, with 14 bases left between them. Looked up from germline, CDR1 is MDHEN and CDR2 is SYDVKM. This CDR3 is 15 amino acids long. The CDR3 loop is CASSFEAGAPYEQYF. CDR3 nucleotides: TGTGCCAGCAGTTTCGAGGCGGGGGCCCCCTACGAGCAGTACTTC.

The chain combines TRBV28 with TRBJ2-7; 11 nucleotides align to TRBD1. The V segment lost 6 bases and the J segment 3 bases; nucleotides outside the gene matches: 4. Germline V gene sequence: CDR1 MDHEN, CDR2 SYDVKM. This CDR3 region has 14 residues. Here the CDR3 DNA reads TGTGCCAGCAGGGGGACAGGGGGTTTCTACGAGCAGTACTTC. It encodes CASRGTGGFYEQYF.